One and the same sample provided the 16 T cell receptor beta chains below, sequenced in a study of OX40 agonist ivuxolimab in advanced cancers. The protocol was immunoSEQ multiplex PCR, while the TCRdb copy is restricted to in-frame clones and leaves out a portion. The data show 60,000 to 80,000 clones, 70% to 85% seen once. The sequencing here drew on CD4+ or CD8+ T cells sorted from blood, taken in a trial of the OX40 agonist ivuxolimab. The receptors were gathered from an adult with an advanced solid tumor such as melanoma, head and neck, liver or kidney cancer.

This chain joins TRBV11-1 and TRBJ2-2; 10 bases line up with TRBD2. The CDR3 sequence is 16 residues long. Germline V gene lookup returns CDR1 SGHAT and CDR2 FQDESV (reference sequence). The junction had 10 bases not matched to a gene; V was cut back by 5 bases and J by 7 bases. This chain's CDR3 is CASSPRSGRADGELFF. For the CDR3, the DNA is TGTGCCAGCAGCCCGAGAAGCGGGAGGGCCGACGGGGAGCTGTTTTTT.

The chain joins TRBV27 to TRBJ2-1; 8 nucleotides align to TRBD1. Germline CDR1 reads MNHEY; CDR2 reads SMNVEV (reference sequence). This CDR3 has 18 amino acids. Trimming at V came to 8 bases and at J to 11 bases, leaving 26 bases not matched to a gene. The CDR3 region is CASSLFPSDRADAKKQFF. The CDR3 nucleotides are TGTGCCAGCTCCCTTTTTCCCTCGGACAGGGCCGACGCAAAAAAGCAGTTCTTC.

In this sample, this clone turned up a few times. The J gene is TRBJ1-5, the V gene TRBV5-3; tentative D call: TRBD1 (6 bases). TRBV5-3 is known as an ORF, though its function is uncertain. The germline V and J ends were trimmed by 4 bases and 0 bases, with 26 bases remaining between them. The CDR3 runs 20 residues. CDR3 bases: TGTGCCAGAAGCGACAGCAGGGGTAGGAGCGGAGGGGATAGCAATCAGCCCCAGCATTTT. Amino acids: CARSDSRGRSGGDSNQPQHF.

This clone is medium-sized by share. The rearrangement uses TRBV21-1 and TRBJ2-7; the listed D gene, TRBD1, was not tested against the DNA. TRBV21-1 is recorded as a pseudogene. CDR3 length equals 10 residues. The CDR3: CASRSGGKFF. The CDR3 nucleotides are TGTGCCAGCAGATCAGGTGGCAAGTTTTTC.

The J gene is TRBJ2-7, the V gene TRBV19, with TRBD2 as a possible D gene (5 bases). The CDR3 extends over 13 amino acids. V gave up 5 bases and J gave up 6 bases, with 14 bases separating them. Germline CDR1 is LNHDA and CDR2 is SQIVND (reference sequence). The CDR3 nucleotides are TGTGCCAGTAGTGTTACCCGGGCGGGCGAGCAGTACTTC. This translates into CASSVTRAGEQYF.

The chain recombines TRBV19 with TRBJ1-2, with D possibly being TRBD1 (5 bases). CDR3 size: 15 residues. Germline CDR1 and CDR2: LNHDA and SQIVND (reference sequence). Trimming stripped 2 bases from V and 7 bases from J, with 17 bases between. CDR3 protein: CASSILATRGSGYTF. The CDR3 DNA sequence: TGTGCCAGTAGTATATTAGCGACGAGGGGATCTGGCTACACCTTC.

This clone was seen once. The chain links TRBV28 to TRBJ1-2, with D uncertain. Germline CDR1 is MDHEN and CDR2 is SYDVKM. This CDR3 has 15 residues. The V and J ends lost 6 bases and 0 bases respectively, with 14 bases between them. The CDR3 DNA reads TGTGCCAGCAGCCCGGCGCCAGACGCTAACTATGGCTACACCTTC. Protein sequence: CASSPAPDANYGYTF.

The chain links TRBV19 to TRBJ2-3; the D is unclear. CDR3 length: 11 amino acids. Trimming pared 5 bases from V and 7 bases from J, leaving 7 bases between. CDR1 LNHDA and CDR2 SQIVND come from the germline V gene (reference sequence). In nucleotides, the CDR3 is TGTGCCAGTAGTGTCCGGAATACGCAGTATTTT. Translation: CASSVRNTQYF.

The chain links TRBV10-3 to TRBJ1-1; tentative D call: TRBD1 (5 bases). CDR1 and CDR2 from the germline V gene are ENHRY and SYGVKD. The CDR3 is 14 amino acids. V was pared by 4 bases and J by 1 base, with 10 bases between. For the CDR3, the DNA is TGTGCCATCAGTGGCCGGGACCCGAACACTGAAGCTTTCTTT. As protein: CAISGRDPNTEAFF.

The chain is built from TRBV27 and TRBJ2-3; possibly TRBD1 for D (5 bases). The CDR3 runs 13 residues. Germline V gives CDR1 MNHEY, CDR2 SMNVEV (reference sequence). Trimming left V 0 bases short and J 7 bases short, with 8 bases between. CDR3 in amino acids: CASSLSRTHTQYF. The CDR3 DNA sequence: TGTGCCAGCAGTTTATCGAGGACACATACGCAGTATTTT.

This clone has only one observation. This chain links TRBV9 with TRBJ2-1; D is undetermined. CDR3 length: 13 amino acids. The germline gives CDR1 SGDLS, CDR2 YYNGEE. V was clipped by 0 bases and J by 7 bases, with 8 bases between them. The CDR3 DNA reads TGTGCCAGCAGCGTAGCACCCCTGAATGAGCAGTTCTTC. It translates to CASSVAPLNEQFF.

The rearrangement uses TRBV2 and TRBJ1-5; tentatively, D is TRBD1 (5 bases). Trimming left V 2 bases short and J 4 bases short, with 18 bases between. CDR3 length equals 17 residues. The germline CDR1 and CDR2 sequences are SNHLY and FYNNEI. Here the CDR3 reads CASSEIGAGGSNQPQHF. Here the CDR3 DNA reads TGTGCCAGCAGTGAAATAGGGGCAGGAGGGTCAAATCAGCCCCAGCATTTT. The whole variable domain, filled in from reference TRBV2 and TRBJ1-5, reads EPEVTQTPSHQVTQMGQEVILRCVPISNHLYFYWYRQILGQKVEFLVSFYNNEISEKSEIFDDQFSVERPDGSNFTLKIRSTKLEDSAMYFCASSEIGAGGSNQPQHFGDGTRLSIL.

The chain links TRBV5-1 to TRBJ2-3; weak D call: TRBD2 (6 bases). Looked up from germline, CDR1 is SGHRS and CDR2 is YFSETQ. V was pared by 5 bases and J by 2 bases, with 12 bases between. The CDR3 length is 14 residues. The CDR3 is CASSTSTDTDTQYF. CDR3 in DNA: TGCGCCAGCAGTACTAGCACCGACACAGATACGCAGTATTTT.

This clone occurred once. The DNA of the CDR3 is TGTGCCAGCAGCGTAGATGCCAGCAGGGCAGATACGCAGTATTTT. This codes for CASSVDASRADTQYF. This sequence joins TRBV9 and TRBJ2-3, with a possible D match to TRBD1 (5 bases). The CDR3 length is 15 residues. The germline V and J ends were trimmed by 0 bases and 4 bases, with 12 bases remaining between them. Per germline, CDR1 SGDLS and CDR2 YYNGEE.

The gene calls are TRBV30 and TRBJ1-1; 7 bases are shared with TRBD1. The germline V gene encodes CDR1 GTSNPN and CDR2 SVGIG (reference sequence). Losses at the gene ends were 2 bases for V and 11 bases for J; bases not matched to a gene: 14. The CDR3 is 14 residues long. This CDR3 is CAWSPSGTAGGAFF. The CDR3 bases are TGTGCCTGGAGTCCGTCGGGGACAGCGGGTGGGGCTTTCTTT.

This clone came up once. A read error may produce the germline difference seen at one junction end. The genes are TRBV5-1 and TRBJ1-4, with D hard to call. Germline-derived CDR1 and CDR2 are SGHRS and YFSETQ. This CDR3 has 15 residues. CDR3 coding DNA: TGCGCCAGCAGCACAACTCCTTCTGGACGGACCGACCTAAATTTT. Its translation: CASSTTPSGRTDLNF.